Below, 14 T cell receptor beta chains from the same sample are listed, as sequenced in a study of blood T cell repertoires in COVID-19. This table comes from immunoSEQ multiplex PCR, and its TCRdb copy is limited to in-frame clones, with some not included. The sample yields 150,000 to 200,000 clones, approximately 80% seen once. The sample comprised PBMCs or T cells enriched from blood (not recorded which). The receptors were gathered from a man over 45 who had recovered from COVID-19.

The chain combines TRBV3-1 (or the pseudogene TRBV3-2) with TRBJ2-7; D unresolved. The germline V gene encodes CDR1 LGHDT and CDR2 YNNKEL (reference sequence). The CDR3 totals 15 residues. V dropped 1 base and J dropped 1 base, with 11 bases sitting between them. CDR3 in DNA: TGTGCCAGCAGCCAAGTCCCTGCCGGGTCCTACGAGCAGTACTTC. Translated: CASSQVPAGSYEQYF.

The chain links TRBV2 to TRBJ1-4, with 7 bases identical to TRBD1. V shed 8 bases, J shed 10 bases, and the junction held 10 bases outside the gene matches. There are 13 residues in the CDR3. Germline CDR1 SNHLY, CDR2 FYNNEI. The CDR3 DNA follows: TGTGCCAGCCTCGTCAGGGGGATGGGAAAACTGTTTTTT. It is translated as CASLVRGMGKLFF.

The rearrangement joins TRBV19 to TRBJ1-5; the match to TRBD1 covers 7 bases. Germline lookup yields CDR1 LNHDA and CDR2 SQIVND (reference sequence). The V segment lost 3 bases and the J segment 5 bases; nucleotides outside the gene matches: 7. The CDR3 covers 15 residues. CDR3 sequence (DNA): TGTGCCAGTAGTATTGCGGCAGGGGGAGATCAGCCCCAGCATTTT. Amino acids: CASSIAAGGDQPQHF.

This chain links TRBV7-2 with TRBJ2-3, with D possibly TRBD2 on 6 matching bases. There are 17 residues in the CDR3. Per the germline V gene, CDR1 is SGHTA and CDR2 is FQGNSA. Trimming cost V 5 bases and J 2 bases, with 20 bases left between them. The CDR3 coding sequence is TGTGCCAGCAGCAAAACCGGCACGGCTAGCGTCACAGATACGCAGTATTTT. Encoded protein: CASSKTGTASVTDTQYF.

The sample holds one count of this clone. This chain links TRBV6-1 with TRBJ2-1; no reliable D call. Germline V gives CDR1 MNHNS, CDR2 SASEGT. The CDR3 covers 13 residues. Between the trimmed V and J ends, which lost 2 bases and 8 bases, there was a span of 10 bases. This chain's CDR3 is CASSETGGYEQFF. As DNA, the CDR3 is TGTGCCAGCAGTGAAACGGGTGGATATGAGCAGTTCTTC.

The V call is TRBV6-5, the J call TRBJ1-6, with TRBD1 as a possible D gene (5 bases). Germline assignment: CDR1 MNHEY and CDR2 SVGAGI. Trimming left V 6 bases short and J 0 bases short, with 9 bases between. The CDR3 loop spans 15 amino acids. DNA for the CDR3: TGTGCCAGCAGGGGGGGGAGCTCCTATAATTCACCCCTCCACTTT. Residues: CASRGGSSYNSPLHF.

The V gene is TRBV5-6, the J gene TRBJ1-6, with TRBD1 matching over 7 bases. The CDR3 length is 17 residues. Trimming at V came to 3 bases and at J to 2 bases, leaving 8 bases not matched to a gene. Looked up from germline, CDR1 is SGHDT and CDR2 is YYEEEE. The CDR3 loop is CASSSYRGQTYNSPLHF. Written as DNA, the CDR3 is TGTGCCAGCAGCTCGTACAGGGGCCAAACCTATAATTCACCCCTCCACTTT.

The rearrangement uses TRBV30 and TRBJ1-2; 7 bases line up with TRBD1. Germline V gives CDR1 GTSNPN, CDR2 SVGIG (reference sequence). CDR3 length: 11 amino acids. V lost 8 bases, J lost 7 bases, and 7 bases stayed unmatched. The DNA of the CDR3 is TGTGCCACACACAGGGGCGGTGGCTACACCTTC. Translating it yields CATHRGGGYTF.

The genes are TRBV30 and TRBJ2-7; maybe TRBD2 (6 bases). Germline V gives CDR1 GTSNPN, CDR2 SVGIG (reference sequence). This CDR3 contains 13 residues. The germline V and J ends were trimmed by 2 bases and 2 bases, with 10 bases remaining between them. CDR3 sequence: CAWSFGGAYEQYF. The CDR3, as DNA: TGTGCCTGGAGTTTCGGGGGAGCCTACGAGCAGTACTTC.

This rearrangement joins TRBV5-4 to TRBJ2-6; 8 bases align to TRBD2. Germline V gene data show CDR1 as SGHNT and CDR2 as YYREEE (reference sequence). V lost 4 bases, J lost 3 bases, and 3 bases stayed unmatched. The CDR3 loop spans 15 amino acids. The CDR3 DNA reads TGTGCCAGCAGCGGCGGGGGGCTTGGGGCCAACGTCCTGACTTTC. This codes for CASSGGGLGANVLTF.

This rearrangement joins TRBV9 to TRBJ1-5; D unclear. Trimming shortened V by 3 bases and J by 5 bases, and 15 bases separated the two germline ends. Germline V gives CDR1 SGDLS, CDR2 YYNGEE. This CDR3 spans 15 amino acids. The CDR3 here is CASSAGGGRDQPQHF. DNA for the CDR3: TGTGCCAGCAGCGCTGGAGGTGGGAGGGATCAGCCCCAGCATTTT.

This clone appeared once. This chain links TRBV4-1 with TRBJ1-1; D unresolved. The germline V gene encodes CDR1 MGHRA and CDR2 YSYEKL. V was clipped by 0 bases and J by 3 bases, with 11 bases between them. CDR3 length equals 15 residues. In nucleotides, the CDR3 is TGCGCCAGCAGCCAAGATACCGGACTCCACACTGAAGCTTTCTTT. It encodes CASSQDTGLHTEAFF.

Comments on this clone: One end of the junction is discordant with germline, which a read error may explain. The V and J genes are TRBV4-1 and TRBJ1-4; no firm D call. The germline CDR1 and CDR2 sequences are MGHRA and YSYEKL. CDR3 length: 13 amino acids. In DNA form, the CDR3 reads TGCGCCAGCAGCCAAGTAACTACTGAAAAACTGTTTTTT. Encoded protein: CASSQVTTEKLFF.

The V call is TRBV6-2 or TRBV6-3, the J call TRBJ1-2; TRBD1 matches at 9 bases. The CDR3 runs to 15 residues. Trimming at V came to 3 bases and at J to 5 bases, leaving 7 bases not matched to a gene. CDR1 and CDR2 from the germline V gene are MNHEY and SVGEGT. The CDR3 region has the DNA TGTGCCAGCAGTTATCAACAGGGGGCGCGGTATGGCTACACCTTC. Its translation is CASSYQQGARYGYTF.